These 12 T cell receptor beta chains were sequenced from one sample in a study of tumor-infiltrating lymphocytes in oesophageal squamous cell carcinoma. Each CDR3 protein gets one entry after TCRdb re-called the PCR reads with MiXCR. Of over 8,500 distinct CDR3 sequences listed, 52% were seen once; the top ten hold roughly 20%. What was sequenced was esophageal tumor tissue. The origin of the receptors is a female donor with esophageal squamous cell carcinoma.

The gene calls are TRBV3-1 and TRBJ2-5; the D is unclear. The CDR3 has 14 amino acids. Trimming took off 4 bases at V and 0 bases at J, with 9 bases between the two ends. The germline gives CDR1 LGHDT, CDR2 YNNKEL (reference sequence). CDR3 sequence reads: CASSRGSYQETQYF. Here the CDR3 DNA reads TGTGCCAGCAGCCGGGGAAGTTACCAAGAGACCCAGTACTTC.

The rearrangement links TRBV7-2 to TRBJ2-3; 9 bases fit TRBD2. This CDR3 comprises 15 residues. Germline CDR1 SGHTA, CDR2 FQGNSA. V dropped 3 bases and J dropped 4; count of bases not matched to a gene: 5. The CDR3 coding sequence is TGTGCCAGCAGCTTTGCTTTAGCGGGAGCAGATACGCAGTATTTT. It codes for CASSFALAGADTQYF.

The chain uses TRBV7-8 and TRBJ2-3; unclear D gene. Matching the DNA end better, TRBJ2-1 makes the J call doubtful. This CDR3 contains 13 residues. CDR1 is SGHVS, CDR2 FQNEAQ, per germline. CDR3 loop: CASSFSQNNEQFF. The CDR3 DNA follows: TGTGCCAGCAGCTTTTCACAGAACAATGAGCAGTTCTTC.

This chain uses TRBV28 with TRBJ2-1; D not certain. The CDR3 has 13 residues. Trimming pared 6 bases from V and 4 bases from J, leaving 10 bases between. Germline loops: CDR1 MDHEN, CDR2 SYDVKM. In DNA, the CDR3 is TGTGCCAGCAGCCCTTCCGTTTACAATGAGCAGTTCTTC. Its translation is CASSPSVYNEQFF.

The V and J genes are TRBV7-2 and TRBJ2-4, with 10 bases identical to TRBD2. This CDR3 spans 17 amino acids. The V gene end was trimmed by 4 bases and the J gene end by 4 bases; junction bases not matched to a gene: 10. Looked up from germline, CDR1 is SGHTA and CDR2 is FQGNSA. The CDR3 protein is CASSSSTSGRAKNIQYF. CDR3 in DNA: TGTGCCAGCAGCTCGTCGACCAGCGGGAGGGCGAAAAACATTCAGTACTTC.

This rearrangement joins TRBV28 to TRBJ2-5; the D is unclear. The CDR3 is 15 residues long. V was clipped by 4 bases and J by 4 bases, with 16 bases between them. Per the germline V gene, CDR1 is MDHEN and CDR2 is SYDVKM. CDR3 nucleotides: TGTGCCAGCAGTTCTTCTAGGGTAAGACGAGAGACCCAGTACTTC. Translating it yields CASSSSRVRRETQYF.

This clonotype is medium-sized in the sample. The chain joins TRBV6-2 or TRBV6-3 to TRBJ1-5, with 7 positions matching TRBD1. The junction had 1 base not matched to a gene; V was cut back by 2 bases and J by 6 bases. Germline CDR1 MNHEY, CDR2 SVGEGT. There are 13 residues in the CDR3. This chain's CDR3 is CASSYTGVQPQHF. CDR3 nucleotides: TGTGCCAGCAGTTACACAGGGGTTCAGCCCCAGCATTTT.

With respect to this clonotype: Because the CDR3 is missing its conserved closing phenylalanine or tryptophan, this is likely a read error. The limits of the CDR3 on the DNA are not certain, so only TCRdb's listed CDR3 is given. This chain joins TRBV7-6 and TRBJ1-3; TRBD1 was called by the table and not checked on the DNA. CDR1 and CDR2 (germline): SGHVS, FNYEAQ. The CDR3 length equals 9 residues, ends included. The CDR3 reads CASSLGAGT.

In this sample, this clonotype turned up many times. The chain is built from TRBV5-3 and TRBJ1-6; D gene unclear. TRBV5-3 is an ORF, with its function uncertain. The CDR3 length is 9 residues. CDR3 bases: TGTGAACCCTATTCACCCCTCCACTTT. Translation: CEPYSPLHF.

J is TRBJ1-2 and V is TRBV6-1, with TRBD1 identical over 9 bases. CDR1 MNHNS and CDR2 SASEGT come from the germline V gene. Trimming cost V 5 bases and J 9 bases; bases outside gene matches: 7. This CDR3 is built from 13 residues. CDR3 sequence: CASSSDRGRRYTF. The CDR3 bases are TGTGCCAGCAGTTCCGACAGGGGGAGACGCTACACCTTC.

By its share, this clonotype is medium-sized. This sequence joins TRBV12-3 or TRBV12-4 and TRBJ1-5; tentative D call: TRBD1 (5 bases). V was clipped by 2 bases and J by 7 bases, with 12 bases between them. The CDR3 is 14 amino acids. The CDR3 nucleotides read TGTGCCAGCAGTTTATACGACAGATTACAGCCCCAGCATTTT. Its protein is CASSLYDRLQPQHF.

This chain uses TRBV7-6 with TRBJ2-5; TRBD1 matches at 7 bases. The J call may be mistaken, given a closer DNA end match to TRBJ1-2. The CDR3 spans 17 residues. Germline assignment: CDR1 SGHVS and CDR2 FNYEAQ. The CDR3 sequence: CASSSRGTEEGHYGYTF. CDR3 bases: TGTGCCAGCAGCTCACGAGGGACAGAAGAGGGGCATTATGGCTACACCTTC.